The 25 T cell receptor beta chains listed next were all sequenced from one sample in a study of post-analysis software for immune sequencing data. Each TCR beta cDNA library carried unique molecular identifiers. A single record per CDR3 protein comes from TCRdb applying MiXCR to the PCR reads. The table shows over 700,000 distinct CDR3 sequences, with roughly 27% occurring only once. Regarding the study as a whole: TRBV5-6, TRBV5-1 and TRBV20-1 belonged to a set of roughly 5 TRBV segments that were more frequent in patients than controls.

No cognate antigen is known for these TCRs. The material sequenced was blood. These receptors all come from a girl between 10 and 17 years old with multiple sclerosis.

This clonotype was detected a few times. The chain couples TRBV6-5 to TRBJ2-1, with TRBD1 identical over 7 bases. The V and J ends lost 0 bases and 8 bases, in that order; junction bases with no gene match: 7. CDR3 length equals 15 residues. Germline CDR1 and CDR2: MNHEY and SVGAGI. The CDR3 region has the DNA TGTGCCAGCAGTTACTCGATACAGGGGTTCTATGAGCAGTTCTTC. The encoded protein is CASSYSIQGFYEQFF.

This chain connects TRBV6-2 or TRBV6-3 to TRBJ2-5; D is ambiguous. Per germline, CDR1 MNHEY and CDR2 SVGEGT. Trimming pared 5 bases from V and 10 bases from J, leaving 14 bases between. The CDR3 has 12 amino acids. CDR3: CASSLDPRGQYF. The DNA of the CDR3 is TGTGCCAGCAGTCTCGACCCCCGAGGCCAGTACTTC.

This clonotype was observed a single time. The chain has TRBV6-6 and TRBJ1-2; D is perhaps TRBD1 (6 bases). Germline CDR1 is MNHNY and CDR2 is SVGAGI (reference sequence). The CDR3 totals 14 residues. V dropped 7 bases and J dropped 7 bases, with 19 bases sitting between them. The CDR3 reads CASNIGEDRSGYTF. The CDR3 nucleotides are TGTGCCAGCAACATAGGAGAAGACAGGAGTGGCTACACCTTC.

As regards this clonotype: At one end, the junction sequence differs from germline, possibly due to a read error. The genes are TRBV28 and TRBJ2-3; D may be TRBD1 (5 bases). Germline V gene sequence: CDR1 MDHEN, CDR2 SYDVKM. The CDR3 contains 12 residues. In DNA, the CDR3 is TGTACCAGCAGTTTACAGGAAGATACGCAGTATTTT. This gives the protein CTSSLQEDTQYF.

This clonotype showed up just a few times. The rearrangement links TRBV10-3 to TRBJ2-1; 9 bases line up with TRBD1. The V and J ends lost 3 bases and 12 bases, in that order; junction bases with no gene match: 12. The V gene's germline CDR1 is ENHRY and CDR2 SYGVKD. This CDR3 has 15 amino acids. The CDR3 nucleotides read TGTGCCATCAGTGATCTGGGGACAGGGAGGCGAGCGCAGTTCTTC. It yields the protein CAISDLGTGRRAQFF.

The J gene is TRBJ2-7, the V gene TRBV20-1; 8 bases map to TRBD1. Germline loops: CDR1 DFQATT, CDR2 SNEGSKA (reference sequence). The CDR3 has 13 amino acids. The CDR3 DNA sequence: TGCAGCTCTGGGGGACAGGTCCGTGACGAGCAGTACTTC. Translation: CSSGGQVRDEQYF.

J is TRBJ2-5 and V is TRBV20-1; D gene uncertain. This CDR3 is 12 amino acids long. V was clipped by 3 bases and J by 11 bases, with 16 bases between them. Germline V CDR1 and CDR2: DFQATT, SNEGSKA (reference sequence). CDR3 nucleotide sequence: TGCAGTGCTAGTCATTCAGCCGGTGAACAGTACTTC. Translated, it gives CSASHSAGEQYF.

The rearrangement links TRBV6-6 to TRBJ2-7; 10 nucleotides agree with TRBD2. CDR3 length: 17 amino acids. The germline gives CDR1 MNHNY, CDR2 SVGAGI (reference sequence). The V and J ends lost 9 bases and 1 base, in that order; junction bases with no gene match: 15. CDR3 protein: CASQLAGPIGRSYEQYF. The CDR3 bases are TGTGCCAGTCAACTAGCGGGGCCTATTGGGAGGTCCTACGAGCAGTACTTC.

This clonotype was seen only a few times. The chain links TRBV29-1 to TRBJ1-1, with D possibly matching TRBD1 (5 bases). Germline CDR1 and CDR2: SQVTM and ANQGSEA. V was pared by 3 bases and J by 1 base, with 9 bases between. CDR3 size: 13 residues. CDR3 region: CSVERGANTEAFF. The CDR3 bases are TGCAGCGTTGAGAGGGGAGCGAACACTGAAGCTTTCTTT.

The chain combines TRBV6-6 with TRBJ1-3; D not resolved. V shed 6 bases and J shed 8 bases, with 11 bases lying between them. The CDR3 consists of 12 residues. Germline CDR1 and CDR2: MNHNY and SVGAGI (reference sequence). CDR3 protein: CASSPTAYTIYF. The CDR3 DNA follows: TGTGCCAGCAGCCCAACGGCGTACACCATATATTTT.

Worth noting for this clonotype: One end of the junction varies from germline; a read error may be responsible. In DNA form, the CDR3 reads TGTGCCAGCAGCCTAGCCTCAGGCCCTGGGGGGACCCAGTACTTC. Residues: CASSLASGPGGTQYF. The J gene is TRBJ2-5, the V gene TRBV7-2; D might be TRBD1 or TRBD2, each matching 5 bases. Germline-derived CDR1 and CDR2 are SGHTA and FQGNSA. This CDR3 has 15 amino acids.

The chain is built from TRBV14 and TRBJ2-3; unclear D gene. Trimming cost V 0 bases and J 9 bases, with 10 bases left between them. CDR1 and CDR2 (germline): SGHDN, FVKESK. The CDR3 covers 13 residues. CDR3 protein: CASSQDRRRTQYF. In nucleotides, the CDR3 is TGTGCCAGCAGCCAAGACAGACGAAGAACGCAGTATTTT.

On this clonotype itself: One base away lies a much larger clone, so this may be a sequencing read error. In DNA, the CDR3 is TGCAGCGTTGATGGACAGGGGGGAGATACGCAGTATTTT. Amino acids: CSVDGQGGDTQYF. This chain connects TRBV29-1 to TRBJ2-3; 10 bases map to TRBD1. The CDR3 is 13 residues long. After removal of 3 bases from V and 5 bases from J, the junction contained 2 bases not matched to a gene. CDR1 is SQVTM and CDR2 is ANQGSEA in the germline V gene.

The chain joins TRBV3-1 to TRBJ2-1, with 7 bases identical to TRBD1. The end of the DNA fits TRBJ2-7 better, so the J call may be wrong. This CDR3 comprises 16 residues. Germline CDR1 reads LGHDT; CDR2 reads YNNKEL (reference sequence). The CDR3 DNA sequence: TGTGCCAGCAGCCACCCCTCCGGGACAGACCTCAATGAGCAGTACTTC. It is translated as CASSHPSGTDLNEQYF.

This clonotype was found a few times. The rearrangement joins TRBV3-1 to TRBJ1-2; D unresolved. This CDR3 is built from 13 residues. Deletions cut 2 bases from V and 12 bases from J, with 16 bases between. Germline V CDR1 and CDR2: LGHDT, YNNKEL (reference sequence). The CDR3 is CASSQPGRPLNTF. CDR3 bases: TGTGCCAGCAGCCAACCTGGACGGCCGCTGAACACCTTC.

The V call is TRBV7-2, the J call TRBJ2-7; no firm D call. The germline V gene has CDR1 SGHTA and CDR2 FQGNSA. V was shortened by 1 base and J by 5 bases, with 15 bases between the two germline ends. This CDR3 region has 15 residues. CDR3 sequence reads: CASSLGVGWFHEQYF. The CDR3 nucleotides are TGTGCCAGCAGCTTAGGGGTAGGCTGGTTCCACGAGCAGTACTTC.

The chain is built from TRBV12-3 or TRBV12-4 and TRBJ2-1, with D hard to call. The V and J ends lost 7 bases and 1 base respectively, with 11 bases between them. The CDR3 runs to 14 residues. The CDR3: CASKPGTSYNEQFF. CDR3 in DNA: TGTGCCAGCAAACCCGGAACTTCCTACAATGAGCAGTTCTTC.

The sample holds a few counts of this clonotype. The CDR3 sequence is CAISEPRDLADTQYF. CDR3 DNA: TGTGCCATCAGTGAACCCCGGGACTTAGCCGATACGCAGTATTTT. This chain connects TRBV10-3 to TRBJ2-3; D is possibly TRBD2 (6 bases). The CDR3 has 15 residues. The germline gives CDR1 ENHRY, CDR2 SYGVKD. The V end was cut by 3 bases, the J end by 6 bases, with 16 bases between.

The rearrangement uses TRBV6-6 and TRBJ1-1, with D possibly matching TRBD1 (5 bases). CDR1 is MNHNY, CDR2 SVGAGI, per germline (reference sequence). The CDR3 consists of 13 residues. Between the trimmed V and J ends, which lost 4 bases and 10 bases, there was a span of 16 bases. CDR3 protein: CASSSGGLLRAFF. CDR3 in DNA: TGTGCCAGCAGTTCCGGGGGACTTTTGAGAGCTTTCTTT.

For this clonotype: Being one base from a much bigger clone, this may be a read error. The chain joins TRBV6-6 to TRBJ2-6, with D unresolved. V shed 2 bases and J shed 2 bases, with 7 bases lying between them. Germline loops: CDR1 MNHNY, CDR2 SVGAGI (reference sequence). The CDR3 has 15 amino acids. CDR3 amino acids: CASSYRRPGANVLTF. The CDR3 bases are TGTGCCAGCAGTTACCGGCGCCCTGGGGCCAACGTCCTGACTTTC.

This clonotype was counted only a few times. The CDR3 loop reads CSARGVRGSGYGYTF. For the CDR3, the DNA is TGCAGTGCTAGAGGGGTACGGGGGTCGGGCTATGGCTACACCTTC. The rearrangement joins TRBV20-1 to TRBJ1-2; D might be TRBD1 (5 bases). This CDR3 is built from 15 residues. Trimming left V 1 base short and J 4 bases short, with 16 bases between. Germline lookup yields CDR1 DFQATT and CDR2 SNEGSKA (reference sequence).

This clonotype was recorded at least ten times. Here the CDR3 reads CSALTGTADYEQYF. Written as DNA, the CDR3 is TGCAGTGCTCTTACCGGGACTGCCGACTACGAGCAGTACTTC. The rearrangement uses TRBV20-1 and TRBJ2-7; maybe TRBD2 (6 bases). V lost 5 bases and J 3 bases, leaving 17 bases between the germline ends. CDR1 and CDR2 from the germline V gene are DFQATT and SNEGSKA (reference sequence). The CDR3 is made up of 14 amino acids.

V usage is TRBV6-2 or TRBV6-3 and J usage is TRBJ2-1, with D maybe TRBD2 (5 bases). The germline V and J ends were trimmed by 1 base and 4 bases, with 5 bases remaining between them. CDR3 length equals 13 residues. Germline CDR1 reads MNHEY; CDR2 reads SVGEGT. CDR3 coding DNA: TGTGCCAGCAGTTACTGGGAGTACAATGAGCAGTTCTTC. It specifies CASSYWEYNEQFF.

The chain joins TRBV4-1 to TRBJ2-2; possible D gene TRBD2, 6 bases. The CDR3 runs to 16 residues. Trimming pared 1 base from V and 0 bases from J, leaving 9 bases between. From germline, CDR1 is MGHRA and CDR2 YSYEKL. For the CDR3, the DNA is TGCGCCAGCAGCCAAGTACGGGAGACGAACACCGGGGAGCTGTTTTTT. This codes for CASSQVRETNTGELFF.

J is TRBJ2-1 and V is TRBV20-1; 8 bases align to TRBD1. This CDR3 region has 14 residues. V shed 5 bases and J 5 bases; nucleotides not matched to a gene: 8. CDR1 and CDR2 (germline): DFQATT, SNEGSKA (reference sequence). This CDR3 is CSADRGKANNEQFF. CDR3 nucleotides: TGCAGTGCTGACAGGGGTAAGGCCAACAATGAGCAGTTCTTC.